Presented here are 7 T cell receptor beta chains from one specimen sequenced in a study of CD8+ T cells in alopecia areata. Documented treatment: oral pan-JAK inhibitor, 5-10 mg twice daily. Extracted RNA was reverse transcribed, and the resulting cDNA served as sequencing template. Some clones are missing from TCRdb's copy, which holds only in-frame ones; the method was immunoSEQ multiplex PCR. The sample comprises around 270,000 clones, nearly 60% of which are singletons, and under 2% rests with the top ten. Sequenced here: CD4+ T cells sorted from blood, sampled at week 24, from a patient treated with tofacitinib. Receptors were obtained from a human donor with alopecia areata.

The chain joins TRBV14 to TRBJ2-1; D is unclear. Trimming took off 0 bases at V and 9 bases at J, with 9 bases between the two ends. The V gene's germline CDR1 is SGHDN and CDR2 FVKESK. The CDR3 has 13 residues. The CDR3 DNA is TGTGCCAGCAGCCAAGATATCGGCTTTGAGCAGTTCTTC. Its translation: CASSQDIGFEQFF.

The sample holds a few counts of this clone. The chain recombines TRBV6-5 with TRBJ2-7; 8 bases are shared with TRBD1. CDR1 is MNHEY, CDR2 SVGAGI, per germline. With 7 bases clipped from V and 7 bases from J, the junction kept 15 bases outside the gene matches. The CDR3 is made up of 15 amino acids. DNA of the CDR3: TGTGCCAGCAATTCGATTGGGCGGACAGGGAGTGAGCAGTACTTC. This gives the protein CASNSIGRTGSEQYF.

A few counts support this clone. The chain links TRBV9 to TRBJ1-1, with D perhaps TRBD1 (6 bases). The germline V and J ends were trimmed by 2 bases and 0 bases, with 8 bases remaining between them. CDR3 length: 14 residues. The V gene's germline CDR1 is SGDLS and CDR2 YYNGEE. DNA for the CDR3: TGTGCCAGCAGCGTGGACAGCTTGAACACTGAAGCTTTCTTT. Encoded protein: CASSVDSLNTEAFF.

J is TRBJ2-7 and V is TRBV6-5, with a possible D match to TRBD1 (6 bases). The CDR3 spans 13 residues. Germline V CDR1 and CDR2: MNHEY, SVGAGI. Trimming took off 5 bases at V and 2 bases at J, with 10 bases between the two ends. Here the CDR3 DNA reads TGTGCCAGCAGTACCCCAGGGGCCTACGAGCAGTACTTC. Translation: CASSTPGAYEQYF.

There are a few counts of this clone. The V call is TRBV29-1, the J call TRBJ2-5; 11 bases are shared with TRBD1. V was clipped by 6 bases and J by 4 bases; unmatched bases: 7. Germline CDR1 reads SQVTM; CDR2 reads ANQGSEA. The CDR3 length is 14 residues. The CDR3 coding sequence is TGCAGCGTCCTCGGGACAGGGGGTCGAGAGACCCAGTACTTC. Translation gives CSVLGTGGRETQYF.

The V and J genes are TRBV2 and TRBJ2-1; D ambiguous. Looked up from germline, CDR1 is SNHLY and CDR2 is FYNNEI. V gave up 8 bases and J gave up 0 bases, with 8 bases separating them. CDR3 length: 13 residues. The CDR3 spells CASQTSSYNEQFF. CDR3 coding DNA: TGTGCCAGCCAAACTTCCTCCTACAATGAGCAGTTCTTC.

The chain is built from TRBV29-1 and TRBJ1-4; no clear D gene. This CDR3 comprises 11 residues. Germline CDR1 reads SQVTM; CDR2 reads ANQGSEA. V was shortened by 4 bases and J by 6 bases, with 6 bases between the two germline ends. The CDR3 nucleotides read TGCAGCGTTGGGTGGGATGAAAAACTGTTTTTT. Amino acids: CSVGWDEKLFF.